The entry that follows covers one T cell receptor beta chain sequence. These data are taken from a study of tumor T cells in aggressive B-cell lymphoma. Trimming at V came to 5 bases and at J to 3 bases, leaving 1 base not matched to a gene. The CDR3 totals 13 residues. Germline lookup yields CDR1 LNHDA and CDR2 SQIVND (reference sequence). Method: immunoSEQ multiplex PCR; TCRdb's copy keeps in-frame clones and lacks some. Counted here are 5,900 or so clones, about 70% occurring once; the ten biggest clones make up 6.5% to 8%. The V gene is TRBV19, the J gene TRBJ2-7; 10 bases line up with TRBD1. Material: tumor tissue. This TCR came from an adult with diffuse large B cell lymphoma. The chain's CDR3 is CASSWTGGYEQYF. CDR3 in DNA: TGTGCCAGTAGTTGGACAGGGGGCTACGAGCAGTACTTC.